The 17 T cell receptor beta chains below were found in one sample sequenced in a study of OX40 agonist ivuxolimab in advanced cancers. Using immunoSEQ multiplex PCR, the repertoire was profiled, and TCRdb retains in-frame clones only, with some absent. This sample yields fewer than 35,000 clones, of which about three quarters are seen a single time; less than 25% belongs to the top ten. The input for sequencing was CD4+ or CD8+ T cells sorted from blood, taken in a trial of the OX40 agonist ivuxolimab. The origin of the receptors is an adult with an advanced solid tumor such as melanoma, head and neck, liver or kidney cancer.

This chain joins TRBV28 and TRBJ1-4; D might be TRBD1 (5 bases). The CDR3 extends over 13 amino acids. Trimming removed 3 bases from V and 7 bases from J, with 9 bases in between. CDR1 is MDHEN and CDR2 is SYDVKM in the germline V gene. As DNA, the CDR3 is TGTGCCAGCAGTTTTGCAGGGCTTGAAAAACTGTTTTTT. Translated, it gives CASSFAGLEKLFF.

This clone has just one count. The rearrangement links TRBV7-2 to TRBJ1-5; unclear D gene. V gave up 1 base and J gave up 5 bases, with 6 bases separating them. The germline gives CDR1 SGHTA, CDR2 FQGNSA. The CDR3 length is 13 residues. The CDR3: CASSLVAYQPQHF. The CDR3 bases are TGTGCCAGCAGCTTAGTGGCCTATCAGCCCCAGCATTTT.

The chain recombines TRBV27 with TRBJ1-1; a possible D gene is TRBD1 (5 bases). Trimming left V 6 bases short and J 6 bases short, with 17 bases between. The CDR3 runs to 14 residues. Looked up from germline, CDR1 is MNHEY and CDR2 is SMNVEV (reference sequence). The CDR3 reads CASRAIGAPSEAFF. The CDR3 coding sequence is TGTGCCAGCAGGGCGATCGGGGCCCCTTCTGAAGCTTTCTTT.

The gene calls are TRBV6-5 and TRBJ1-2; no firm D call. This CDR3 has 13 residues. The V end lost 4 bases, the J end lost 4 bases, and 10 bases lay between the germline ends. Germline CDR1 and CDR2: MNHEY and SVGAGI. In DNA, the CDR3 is TGTGCCAGCAGTTCCGGGCCTACCTATGGCTACACCTTC. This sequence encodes CASSSGPTYGYTF.

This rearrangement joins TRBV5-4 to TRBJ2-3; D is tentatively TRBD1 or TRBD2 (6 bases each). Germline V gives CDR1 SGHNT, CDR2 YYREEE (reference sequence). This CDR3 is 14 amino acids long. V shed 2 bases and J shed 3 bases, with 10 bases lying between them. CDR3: CASSLPGATDTQYF. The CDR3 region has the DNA TGTGCCAGCAGCTTACCGGGGGCTACAGATACGCAGTATTTT.

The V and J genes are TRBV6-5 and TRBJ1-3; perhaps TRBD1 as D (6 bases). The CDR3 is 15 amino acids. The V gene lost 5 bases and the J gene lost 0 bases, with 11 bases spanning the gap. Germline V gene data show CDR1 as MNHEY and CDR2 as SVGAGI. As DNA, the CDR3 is TGTGCCAGCAGTCAAACAGGGTACTCTGGAAACACCATATATTTT. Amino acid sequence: CASSQTGYSGNTIYF.

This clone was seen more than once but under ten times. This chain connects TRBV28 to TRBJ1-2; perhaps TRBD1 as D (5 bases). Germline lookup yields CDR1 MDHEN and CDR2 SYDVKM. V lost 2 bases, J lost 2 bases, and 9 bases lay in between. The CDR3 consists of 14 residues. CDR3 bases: TGTGCCAGCAGTTTACCCAGGGAAAACTATGGCTACACCTTC. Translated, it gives CASSLPRENYGYTF.

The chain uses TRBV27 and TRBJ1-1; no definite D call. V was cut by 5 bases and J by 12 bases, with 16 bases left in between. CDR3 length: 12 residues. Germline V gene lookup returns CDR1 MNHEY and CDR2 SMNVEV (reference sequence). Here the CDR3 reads CASSLRSGGTFF. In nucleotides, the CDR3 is TGTGCCAGCAGTCTACGATCCGGCGGTACTTTCTTT.

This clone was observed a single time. This CDR3 is CATHDRWGDNQPQHF. In DNA form, the CDR3 reads TGTGCCACACACGACAGGTGGGGAGACAATCAGCCCCAGCATTTT. The chain is built from TRBV19 and TRBJ1-5; D is possibly TRBD1 (6 bases). Germline CDR1 LNHDA, CDR2 SQIVND (reference sequence). V lost 10 bases, J lost 3 bases, and 19 bases lay in between. The CDR3 totals 15 residues.

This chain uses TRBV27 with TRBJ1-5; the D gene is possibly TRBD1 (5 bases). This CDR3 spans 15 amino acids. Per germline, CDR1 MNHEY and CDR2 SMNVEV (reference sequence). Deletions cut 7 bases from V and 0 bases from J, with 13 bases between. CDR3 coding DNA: TGTGCCAGCAAGTCGGCAGGGAATAGCAATCAGCCCCAGCATTTT. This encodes CASKSAGNSNQPQHF.

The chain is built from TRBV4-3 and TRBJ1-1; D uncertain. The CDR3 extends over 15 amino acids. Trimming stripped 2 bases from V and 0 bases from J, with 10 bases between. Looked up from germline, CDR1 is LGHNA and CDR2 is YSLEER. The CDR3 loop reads CASSQWTLLNTEAFF. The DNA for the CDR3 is TGCGCCAGCAGCCAATGGACCTTACTGAACACTGAAGCTTTCTTT.

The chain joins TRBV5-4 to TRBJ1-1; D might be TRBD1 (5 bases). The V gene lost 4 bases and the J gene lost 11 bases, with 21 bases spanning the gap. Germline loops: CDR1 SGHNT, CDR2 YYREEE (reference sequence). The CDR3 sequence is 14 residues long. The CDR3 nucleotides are TGTGCCAGCAGCCGGGACTTTCCCGAAAAGGACGCTTTCTTT. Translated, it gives CASSRDFPEKDAFF.

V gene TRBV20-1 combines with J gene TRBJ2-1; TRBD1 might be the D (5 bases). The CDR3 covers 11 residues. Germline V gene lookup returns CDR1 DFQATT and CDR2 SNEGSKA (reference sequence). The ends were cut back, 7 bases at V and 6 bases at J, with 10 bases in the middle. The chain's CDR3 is CSVKQVNEQFF. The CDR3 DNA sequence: TGCAGTGTCAAACAGGTCAATGAGCAGTTCTTC.

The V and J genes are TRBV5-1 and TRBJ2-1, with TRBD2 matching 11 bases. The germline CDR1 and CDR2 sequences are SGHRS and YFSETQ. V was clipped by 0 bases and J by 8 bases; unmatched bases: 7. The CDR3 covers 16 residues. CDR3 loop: CASSLAGTSGLDEQFF. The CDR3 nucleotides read TGCGCCAGCAGCTTGGCCGGGACTAGCGGTCTAGATGAGCAGTTCTTC.

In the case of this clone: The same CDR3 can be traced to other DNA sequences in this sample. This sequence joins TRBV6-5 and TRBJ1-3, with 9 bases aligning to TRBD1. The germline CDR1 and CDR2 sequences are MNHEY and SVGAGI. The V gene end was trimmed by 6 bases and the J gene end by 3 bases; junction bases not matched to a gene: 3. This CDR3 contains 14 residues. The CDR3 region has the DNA TGTGCCAGCAGCCGGACAGGGGTTGGAAACACCATATATTTT. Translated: CASSRTGVGNTIYF.

The CDR3 DNA sequence: TGTGCCACCCAGGGGAAAGAGACCCAGTACTTC. Its translation is CATQGKETQYF. This chain links TRBV2 with TRBJ2-5; D might be TRBD1 (6 bases). The CDR3 has 11 amino acids. Germline-derived CDR1 and CDR2 are SNHLY and FYNNEI. V lost 10 bases and J lost 3, with 9 bases in between.

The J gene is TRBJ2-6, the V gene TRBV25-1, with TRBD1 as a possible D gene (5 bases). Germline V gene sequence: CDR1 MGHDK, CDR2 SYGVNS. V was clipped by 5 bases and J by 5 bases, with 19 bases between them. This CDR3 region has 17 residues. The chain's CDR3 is CASSHLTGQSRANVLTF. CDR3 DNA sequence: TGTGCCAGCAGTCATCTGACTGGACAAAGTCGGGCCAACGTCCTGACTTTC.